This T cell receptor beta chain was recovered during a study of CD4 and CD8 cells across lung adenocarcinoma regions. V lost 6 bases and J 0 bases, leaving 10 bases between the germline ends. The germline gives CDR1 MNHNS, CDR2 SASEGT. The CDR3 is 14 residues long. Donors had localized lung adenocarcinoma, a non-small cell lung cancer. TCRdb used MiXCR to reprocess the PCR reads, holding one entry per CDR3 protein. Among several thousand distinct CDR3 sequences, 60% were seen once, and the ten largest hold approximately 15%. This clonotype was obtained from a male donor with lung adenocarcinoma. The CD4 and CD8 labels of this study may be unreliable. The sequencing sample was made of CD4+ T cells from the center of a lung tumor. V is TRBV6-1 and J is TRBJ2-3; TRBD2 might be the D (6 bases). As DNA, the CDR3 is TGTGCCAGCAGACTAGCTGATAGCACAGATACGCAGTATTTT. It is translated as CASRLADSTDTQYF.